This T cell receptor (beta chain) was obtained from a study of cytomegalovirus exposure and HLA in healthy donors. Study-level findings and limits: Later analysis reportedly placed an Asian-associated ancestry cluster below the roughly 640-donor mean in N-insertions. Confirmation in vitro established that three CMV-associated chains were specific for CMV antigens.

PCR amplification relied on 60 Vbeta primers (plus 13 Jbeta primers). Here immunoSEQ multiplex PCR was the method, and the copy in TCRdb shows in-frame clones only, minus some. In the table there are roughly 100,000 clones, around three quarters of which are singletons. To note about this clone: Antigen: not known.

The trim removed 7 bases at V and 8 bases at J, leaving 14 bases unmatched. Germline V gene data show CDR1 as MNHEY and CDR2 as SMNVEV (reference sequence). The CDR3 contains 16 residues. Sequenced sample: PBMCs. This TCR came from a woman aged 45-65 years in good health and CMV-seropositive. The rearrangement joins TRBV27 to TRBJ2-1; TRBD2 aligns across 10 bases. In DNA form, the CDR3 reads TGTGCCAGCAAGCAACCCGGGACTAGCGTAGCGCATGAGCAGTTCTTC. Translation gives CASKQPGTSVAHEQFF.